This T cell receptor (beta chain) was sequenced in a study of cytomegalovirus exposure and HLA in healthy donors. Donors were ostensibly healthy at sampling, although undocumented immune exposures were probable. With regard to this clone: The antigen is not known.

Study findings and constraints: Productive rates of about 90% or about 30% were seen for most TCR beta V segments in an earlier analysis. Researchers reported in a later analysis that a missense DCLRE1C variant was tied to TCR beta V- and J-gene trimming. In a later analysis, CMV-associated beta chains were mostly HLA-associated, it appeared.

The CDR3 runs to 15 residues. The germline CDR1 and CDR2 sequences are LNHDA and SQIVND (reference sequence). V shed 3 bases and J 7 bases; nucleotides not matched to a gene: 8. Amplification used 60 Vbeta primers and 13 Jbeta primers. Assay: immunoSEQ multiplex PCR; the TCRdb copy retains only in-frame clones and omits some. Of about 150,000 clones in the sample, approximately 80% were seen once. This chain links TRBV19 with TRBJ2-1; 8 bases map to TRBD1. Source material: PBMCs. The receptor's source is a woman in her thirties or forties in good health and CMV-seropositive. The CDR3 protein is CASSIGQGALNEQFF. The CDR3 coding sequence is TGTGCCAGTAGTATCGGCCAGGGGGCTTTGAATGAGCAGTTCTTC. The full variable domain, rest sourced from reference TRBV19 and TRBJ2-1, is DGGITQSPKYLFRKEGQNVTLSCEQNLNHDAMYWYRQDPGQGLRLIYYSQIVNDFQKGDIAEGYSVSREKKESFPLTVTSAQKNPTAFYLCASSIGQGALNEQFFGPGTRLTVL.